This T cell receptor beta chain stems from a study of blood T cell repertoires in COVID-19. This CDR3 region has 15 residues. V was shortened by 2 bases and J by 7 bases, with 15 bases between the two germline ends. Germline V gene data show CDR1 as MNHEY and CDR2 as SVGEGT. Sequenced by immunoSEQ multiplex PCR; TCRdb stores in-frame clones only, minus some. The table has some 45,000 clones, almost 85% seen once; the top ten hold 23%. The chain employs TRBV6-2 or TRBV6-3 and TRBJ1-5, with a weak D call TRBD1 (5 bases). The specimen sequenced was peripheral blood. The origin of this receptor is a woman aged 60 to 75 with acute or convalescent COVID-19. CDR3 sequence (DNA): TGTGCCAGCAGTTACGATGTACAGGCTGGGCAGCCCCAGCATTTT. Its translation: CASSYDVQAGQPQHF.